This note documents a single T cell receptor beta chain sequence. What it recognizes is unknown. This record comes from a study of persistence of HIV-infected CD4 T cells. About the research overall: Up to about 180 mL blood was drawn at multiple time points; a couple of donors had single-time leukapheresis. Study-wide results and limits: CMV- and Gag-responding cells had lower TCRbeta richness than CD3/CD28-responding cells.

Cells were stimulated with overlapping HIV-1 Gag 15-mer peptides. CD4+ T cells upregulating both CD40 ligand and CD69 were sorted as responding cells. Plasma HIV-1 RNA stayed below 50 copies/mL for at least 4 years. The libraries were made with immunoSEQ version 4 in survey mode. Method: immunoSEQ multiplex PCR; TCRdb's copy keeps in-frame clones and lacks some. This table holds roughly 9,200 clones, approximately 86% found once. This receptor was identified in an adult woman with HIV who was CMV-seropositive. The specimen was CD4+ T cells sorted from PBMCs after approximately 20-hour stimulation, collected from a patient who received antiretroviral therapy.

The chain's CDR3 is CASSLLPSNTGELFF. The CDR3 nucleotides read TGTGCCAGCAGCTTGTTACCGTCGAACACCGGGGAGCTGTTTTTT. The chain recombines TRBV5-5 with TRBJ2-2; D not resolved. The CDR3 extends over 15 amino acids. The V gene's germline CDR1 is SGHKS and CDR2 YYEKEE (reference sequence). V was shortened by 1 base and J by 0 bases, with 7 bases between the two germline ends.